This TCR beta chain was retrieved from a study of blood T cell repertoires in COVID-19. About the research overall: There were acute and convalescent COVID-19 samples, and they came from the United States, Italy and Spain. Sources were T cells, B-cell-depleted T cells, or PBMCs; the material itself was cDNA or gDNA.

Method: immunoSEQ multiplex PCR; TCRdb's copy keeps in-frame clones and lacks some. The repertoire holds some 280,000 clones, with about 85% as singletons. This receptor was identified in a woman in her forties or fifties with active or convalescent COVID-19. Sequenced sample: peripheral blood.

The CDR3 nucleotides are TGTGCCAGCAGTTACCTCGGACAGGGGGGTTCACCCCTCCACTTT. Its protein product is CASSYLGQGGSPLHF. The gene calls are TRBV6-2 or TRBV6-3 and TRBJ1-6, with TRBD1 matching over 10 bases. V shed 2 bases, J shed 9 bases, and the junction held 4 bases outside the gene matches. Germline V gene sequence: CDR1 MNHEY, CDR2 SVGEGT. This CDR3 comprises 15 residues.